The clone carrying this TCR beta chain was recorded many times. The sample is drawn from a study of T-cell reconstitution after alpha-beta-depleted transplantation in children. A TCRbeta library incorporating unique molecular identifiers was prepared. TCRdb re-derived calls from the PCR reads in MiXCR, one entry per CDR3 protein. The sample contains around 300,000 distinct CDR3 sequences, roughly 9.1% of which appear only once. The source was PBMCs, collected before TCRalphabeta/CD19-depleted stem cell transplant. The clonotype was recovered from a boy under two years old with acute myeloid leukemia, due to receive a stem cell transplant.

The CDR3, as DNA: TGTGCCACCAGCAGACTAGCGGGAGGGCCCATAACCTACGAGCAGTACTTC. It codes for CATSRLAGGPITYEQYF. The chain carries TRBV15 and TRBJ2-7, with 12 bases aligning to TRBD2. With 2 bases clipped from V and 2 bases from J, the junction kept 7 bases outside the gene matches. Germline CDR1 reads LNHNV; CDR2 reads YYDKDF (reference sequence). This CDR3 has 17 residues.